This T cell receptor (beta chain) derives from a study of T cell responses to AZD1222 COVID-19 vaccine. Study-level points and caveats: Seropositivity was recorded at baseline in only six AZD1222 recipients.

The CDR3 has 17 amino acids. The V end was cut by 2 bases, the J end by 1 base, with 15 bases between. CDR1 and CDR2 (germline): KGHSH, LQKENI. About this clone itself: Its antigen remains unidentified.

The assay was immunoSEQ multiplex PCR, and TCRdb's table has in-frame clones only and misses some. The sample carries approximately 73,000 clones, 70% to 85% recorded once. This specimen was peripheral blood, taken on day 0 of AZD1222 vaccination. The receptor was derived from an adult in good health. The chain recombines TRBV18 with TRBJ2-1, with D possibly being TRBD1 or TRBD2 (6 bases each). The CDR3 region has the DNA TGTGCCAGCTCACCAACTCGCGGGACAAATTCCTACAATGAGCAGTTCTTC. It yields the protein CASSPTRGTNSYNEQFF.